This section outlines one T cell receptor (beta chain) sequence together with its context. The sample comes from a study of blood T cell repertoires in COVID-19. The assay was immunoSEQ multiplex PCR, and TCRdb's table has in-frame clones only and misses some. The sample has a few hundred thousand clones, around 84% seen once. The germline gives CDR1 SEHNR, CDR2 FQNEAQ (reference sequence). This CDR3 contains 18 residues. V lost 2 bases, J lost 0 bases, and 12 bases stayed unmatched. Specimen: PBMCs or T cells enriched from blood (not recorded which). This TCR derives from a woman younger than 30 who had recovered from COVID-19. The V and J genes are TRBV7-9 and TRBJ1-1, with TRBD1 matching over 7 bases. CDR3 loop: CASSLNPVQGPMNTEAFF. The CDR3 DNA sequence: TGTGCCAGCAGCTTAAACCCCGTACAGGGGCCAATGAACACTGAAGCTTTCTTT.